This T cell receptor (beta chain) emerged from a study of cytomegalovirus exposure and HLA in healthy donors (dated by TCRdb to about 2017). Regarding the research as a whole: According to an earlier analysis of around 600 of the donors, 150 million to 200 million T cells yielded 117 million unique TCR beta sequences and about 300 Gb of sequence data. Across around 400 genotyped donors of the cohort, an average of about 220,000 unique TCR beta nucleotide sequences per donor were sequenced, and roughly 17% of those sequences were non-productive. Among the roughly 390 genotyped donors, around 81% belonged to the genetic ancestry cluster associated with self-reported Caucasian donors. The aim of the study was to test whether cataloging public T cell receptors could identify signatures of past pathogen exposure. In the later analysis, no new phenotypic data were used to find candidate immune exposures; instead, reliance was placed on TCR beta sequences and their occurrence across donors. The number of typed donors differed by locus: roughly 629-640 for A, B, C, DRB1 and DQB1; roughly 510 for DQA1; 606 for DPA1; and some 430 for DPB1. To predict cytomegalovirus infection status, the study combined high-throughput TCR immunosequencing, statistical association of individual TCRs with disease status, and machine learning. An early release covering 550 to 650 HLA-typed donors comprised 250 to 350 gigabases of sequencing data and 85 million or so unique TCR sequences. Class I and class II HLA loci were covered by the typing at four-digit resolution. A later genetic analysis took genome-wide SNP genotypes for about three fifths of the 666 donors and used that subset as a discovery cohort. A later analysis re-analyzed previously published TCR beta repertoires from 650 to 800 donors and added high-resolution HLA genotyping to study TCR occurrence patterns. In an earlier analysis of 550 to 700 of the donors, high-throughput TCR beta sequencing was used to judge whether each TCR beta V gene segment behaved as functional or pseudogenic. Donor age, sex, ethnicity and CMV serostatus were collected together with the repertoire data. The T cell repertoires of 666 subjects were profiled by immunosequencing and related to cytomegalovirus serostatus. In addition to the first cohort of 666 subjects, a separate validation cohort of 120 different subjects was used. Roughly 5 DR-DQ haplotypes were handled as single units for association and clustering because linkage in the cohort was strong. All discovery cohort repertoires had been generated using a single sequencing platform.

The germline V gene supplies CDR1 SGHTA and CDR2 FQGNSA. The CDR3, cysteine through phenylalanine, is 16 amino acids long. The entry retains the CDR3 DNA only, 48 bases that are in frame from base 1. V is pruned by 2 bases and J by 0 bases, leaving 6 bases of the junction without a gene match. Here is what the overall study found, with its caveats: In both the original and validation cohorts, the classifier was reported to diagnose cytomegalovirus status with high specificity and sensitivity. The study gave a list of under 200 TCR beta chains associated with cytomegalovirus. The authors suggested that the approach could potentially be extended to other disease states and immunological phenotypes. The only immune exposure information available for the cohort was CMV serostatus. The cohort was sequenced for TCR beta chains only, and without alpha or paired-chain data the features that could be detected were limited. In a later genetic analysis, fewer N-insertions in productive TCRs were reported among donors in an Asian-associated ancestry cluster than the roughly 670-donor mean. Roughly 15 rarely observed V segments, including chromosome 9 orphons, were excluded from the earlier analysis of some 590 of the donors because counts were too low. In an earlier analysis of around 500 of the donors, most TCR beta V segments appeared in productive rearrangements about 87% or about 30% of the time, broadly matching IMGT annotations. Because the 87-base-pair reads could not distinguish some IMGT-functional V segments, including TRBV6-2 and TRBV6-3, those segments were excluded. Most TCR sequences were observed very rarely across donors, whereas some public TCRs were present in many individuals. A later analysis associated 17,000 or so TCR beta sequences with specific HLA alleles at a false discovery rate of 0.05. A later analysis found that TCR association rates varied across HLA loci, with DRB1 alleles showing the most associated TCRs and HLA-C alleles the fewest. Sequencing depth was assumed to be roughly uniform across donors in the presence/absence analyses, though that assumption may not hold. When HLA alleles, especially DR and DQ, strongly co-occurred, attributing TCR associations to individual alleles was difficult. A later genetic analysis associated a missense DCLRE1C variant with V-gene and J-gene trimming of TCR beta chains, and an independent cohort replicated the association. Because HLA typing was unavailable for some donors at each locus, only the typed subset was used in association tests. A cluster of highly shared sequence variants was judged likely to be a technical artifact of the sequencing pipeline. A further reported finding was that TCR beta sequences accurately predicted the HLA-A and HLA-B alleles for most subjects in the first cohort. A few of the identified cytomegalovirus-associated TCR beta chains were confirmed in vitro to be specific for cytomegalovirus antigens. Most CMV-associated TCR beta chains appeared to be HLA-restricted in a later analysis, and the HLA associations seemed to be driven largely by CMV exposure. A later analysis found that HLA-associated TCR beta chains were more clonally expanded and had lower generation probabilities than equally common non-associated chains. Linkage disequilibrium might explain the correlated functional status among segregating V segments, but an unknown experimental factor could not be ruled out. According to a later analysis, parvovirus B19, influenza, CMV and Epstein-Barr virus appeared linked to several top co-occurrence clusters.

Notes on this clone: This clone's antigen is unknown. Per-base qualities were not stored, and no clone one base away is much larger.

The cohort comprised some 680 healthy bone marrow donors. At the time of sampling, all cohort members were nominally healthy, though unrecorded immune exposures were likely present. The donor was CMV seropositive and belonged to the group of 250 to 350 seropositive cohort members. Each donor provided a peripheral blood sample, and peripheral blood mononuclear cells were used for TCR beta sequencing. Genomic DNA extraction from the blood cell samples was performed with the Qiagen DNeasy Blood Extraction Kit. Library creation used the immunoSEQ multiplex PCR assay. The multiplex PCR relied on a mix of 60 forward primers for TCR Vbeta segments and 13 reverse primers for TCR Jbeta segments. The CDR3 region of rearranged TCR beta genes was amplified from genomic DNA with a multiplex PCR assay. The amplified TCR beta libraries were sequenced on the Illumina HiSeq System as 87-base-pair reads. As for the authors' bioinformatics: In a later analysis, 80 million or so unique TCR beta chains were counted across the approximately 640 repertoires, and approximately 11 million of these chains were shared by at least two donors. To remove PCR and sequencing errors, raw reads were error-corrected and collapsed into unique sequences using a nearest-neighbor algorithm that merged closely related sequences. Alignment of CDR3 sequences to IMGT reference sequences was used to assign V, D and J gene segments. For a sequence to be retained, a match of at least six nucleotides was required to both a V gene segment and a J gene segment. A rearrangement was called productive if the CDR3 had no stop codons and remained in frame with V and J, and every other rearrangement was called non-productive. Following IMGT convention, CDR3 was defined as the stretch from the second conserved V-encoded cysteine up to the conserved J-encoded phenylalanine. Sequences without an unambiguous match to a single V gene segment were excluded from the earlier analysis of a few hundred of the donors. In an earlier analysis of 587 of the donors, a V segment was called functional when productive rearrangements were above 56.7%, and segregating when the standard deviation between donors exceeded 5%. A statistical classification framework was developed to diagnose cytomegalovirus status using the catalog of TCR beta chain sequences. A later analysis assigned V and J genes by comparing TCR nucleotide sequences with IMGT/GENE-DB human TR gene sequences. Using the TCRdist pipeline, a later analysis assigned CDR3 sequences along with most-parsimonious VDJ recombination scenarios. In a later analysis, each TCR beta chain was defined by its CDR3 amino acid sequence together with its V-gene family, and reads lacking a unique V-gene family were excluded. In a later analysis, 450 to 600 highly shared, low-generation-probability nucleotide sequences were removed to address suspected cross-contamination and a sequencing artifact. A later analysis calculated a clonal expansion index for each public chain from normalized within-repertoire ranks of inferred template counts. Generation probabilities in a later analysis came from a VDJ recombination model fitted to out-of-frame rearrangements, and those results were checked against IGoR. A later analysis scored TCR-TCR, TCR-HLA and TCR-CMV co-occurrence with hypergeometric tests, applying a repertoire-size bias correction to TCR pairs. In a later analysis, false discovery rates were estimated by permuting HLA or CMV assignments 20 times. In a later analysis, co-occurring TCRs were grouped using DBSCAN, and TCRdist sequence similarity was added for clustering within HLA-allele-positive subsets. Co-occurrence clustering excluded repertoires with fewer than 30,000 or more than 120,000 public chains, plus five with anomalous nucleotide sharing. The immuneACCESS repertoire file appears here via TCRdb, limited to in-frame rearrangements. These files lack a portion of the clones; in checked studies, under half of the deficit traces to unresolved V genes, and the cause of the others is not known. That table gives V, J and clone size, and the DNA gave D and trimming. The sample includes approximately 160,000 clones, with 80% observed a single time. Under 5% of the sample is in the top ten clones.

The sequenced sample consisted of PBMCs. The receptor's source is a woman between 50 and 59 years old in good health and CMV-seropositive. The chain is encoded by TRBV7-2 joined to TRBJ2-7; TRBD2 aligns with 8 central bases. Here the CDR3 is given as CASSLRTSWISYEQYF. The bases are TGTGCCAGCAGCTTAAGGACTAGCTGGATCTCCTACGAGCAGTACTTC. When the CDR3 is completed using the reference TRBV7-2 and TRBJ2-7 genes on either side, the full variable domain is GAGVSQSPSNKVTEKGKDVELRCDPISGHTALYWYRQSLGQGLEFLIYFQGNSAPDKSGLPSDRFSAERTGGSVSTLTIQRTQQEDSAVYLCASSLRTSWISYEQYFGPGTRLTVT.